This T cell receptor (beta chain) was sequenced in a study of shared clonotypes between healthy human individuals. Broader study findings: Only blood underwent sampling, and tissue repertoires likely differ. Non-shared clonotypes showed lower generation probabilities than clonotypes common to all four donors.

This CDR3 spans 11 amino acids. The germline V gene encodes CDR1 DFQATT and CDR2 SNEGSKA (reference sequence). Trimming took 0 bases from V and 7 from J, leaving 7 bases between them. The donor population consisted of healthy HIV-negative adults with no recent acute infections or vaccinations. Profiled with immunoSEQ multiplex PCR; TCRdb holds only in-frame clones, not every one. The sample consists of over 850,000 clones, about 80% of them appearing once. As regards this clone: Its antigen is still unknown.

This rearrangement joins TRBV20-1 to TRBJ2-7; D not certain. This TCR was sampled from a man between 18 and 35 years old in good health. Some clones in this sample may be carry-over from other donors' samples. Sequencing used memory CD4+ T cells from PBMCs. Described subset: CD45RA-negative fraction. In DNA form, the CDR3 reads TGCAGTGCTAGAGATTTGGAGGAGCAGTACTTC. It specifies CSARDLEEQYF.